These 23 T cell receptor beta chains originate from one sample sequenced in a study of somatic mutations in cytotoxic T cells in rheumatoid arthritis. Sequencing was performed with immunoSEQ multiplex PCR; in TCRdb, only in-frame clones are kept and a portion is missing. Of 9,500 to 15,000 clones in the sample, 70% to 80% were seen once. Source material: CD8+ T cells sorted from blood. The receptor set was obtained from a man aged 50 to 59 in good health.

The V and J genes are TRBV4-2 and TRBJ2-5, with D perhaps TRBD1 or TRBD2 (5 bases each). Trimming stripped 0 bases from V and 1 base from J, with 12 bases between. The CDR3 loop spans 16 amino acids. Germline loops: CDR1 LGHNA, CDR2 YNFKEQ. In DNA form, the CDR3 reads TGTGCCAGCAGCCAAGAGGGTGGGGGAAGCCAAGAGACCCAGTACTTC. Encoded protein: CASSQEGGGSQETQYF.

This chain joins TRBV10-2 and TRBJ2-7; D unclear. CDR3 length equals 14 residues. Germline-derived CDR1 and CDR2 are WSHSY and SAAADI. The V and J ends lost 5 bases and 6 bases respectively, with 17 bases between them. CDR3 sequence: CASSISMERGEQYF. CDR3 coding DNA: TGCGCCAGCAGTATTAGCATGGAGCGAGGCGAGCAGTACTTC.

The rearrangement uses TRBV9 and TRBJ1-2; D not certain. Trimming shortened V by 3 bases and J by 5 bases, and 14 bases separated the two germline ends. CDR1 is SGDLS, CDR2 YYNGEE, per germline. CDR3 size: 14 residues. This CDR3 is CASSAVTGIYGYTF. The CDR3 DNA reads TGTGCCAGCAGCGCCGTCACGGGAATTTATGGCTACACCTTC. Variable domain in full (rest from reference TRBV9 and TRBJ1-2): DSGVTQTPKHLITATGQRVTLRCSPRSGDLSVYWYQQSLDQGLQFLIQYYNGEERAKGNILERFSAQQFPDLHSELNLSSLELGDSALYFCASSAVTGIYGYTFGSGTRLTVV.

The V gene is TRBV28, the J gene TRBJ1-5, with TRBD1 matching 7 bases. This CDR3 comprises 14 residues. Germline CDR1 is MDHEN and CDR2 is SYDVKM. The trim removed 5 bases at V and 7 bases at J, leaving 8 bases unmatched. The CDR3 loop is CASSVRGREQPQHF. As DNA, the CDR3 is TGTGCCAGCAGTGTGAGGGGGCGCGAACAGCCCCAGCATTTT.

The V and J genes are TRBV6-5 and TRBJ2-7, with D perhaps TRBD2 (6 bases). Deletions cut 3 bases from V and 2 bases from J, with 17 bases between. This CDR3 spans 16 amino acids. The germline gives CDR1 MNHEY, CDR2 SVGAGI. The CDR3, as DNA: TGTGCCAGCAGTTATAACCGGGACTTACAGACCTACGAGCAGTACTTC. Translation: CASSYNRDLQTYEQYF.

The chain joins TRBV19 to TRBJ1-5; D gene ambiguous. The CDR3 is 14 amino acids. Germline V CDR1 and CDR2: LNHDA, SQIVND (reference sequence). Trimming left V 2 bases short and J 6 bases short, with 11 bases between. CDR3 residues: CASSISETGQPQHF. Written as DNA, the CDR3 is TGTGCCAGTAGTATAAGTGAAACGGGTCAGCCCCAGCATTTT.

The rearrangement joins TRBV7-8 to TRBJ2-7; 8 nucleotides line up with TRBD1. This CDR3 has 17 residues. Trimming cost V 5 bases and J 1 base; bases outside gene matches: 13. Germline V lookup: CDR1 SGHVS, CDR2 FQNEAQ. CDR3 coding DNA: TGTGCCAGCAGCGATCCGCGGACAGGGACCCTATCCTACGAGCAGTACTTC. Protein sequence: CASSDPRTGTLSYEQYF.

This sequence joins TRBV11-2 and TRBJ2-1; 8 bases match TRBD2. CDR3 length equals 14 residues. Trimming removed 0 bases from V and 9 bases from J; junction bases left unmatched: 4. Germline CDR1 reads SGHAT; CDR2 reads FQNNGV. The CDR3 DNA follows: TGTGCCAGCAGCTTAGAGGCGGGGGGCGCTGAGCAGTTCTTC. Translation gives CASSLEAGGAEQFF.

This clone was observed a handful of times. A read error may account for a junction end that differs from germline. The chain couples TRBV13 to TRBJ1-2; TRBD1 might be the D (5 bases). The CDR3 totals 13 residues. Germline lookup yields CDR1 PRHDT and CDR2 FYEKMQ (reference sequence). CDR3 loop: CASSVGRRGGYTF. CDR3 bases: TGTGCCAGCAGCGTAGGCAGGAGGGGTGGCTACACCTTC.

This clone has more than one count but fewer than ten. The chain links TRBV28 to TRBJ2-7; 9 nucleotides align to TRBD1. CDR3 length: 14 amino acids. The germline V gene has CDR1 MDHEN and CDR2 SYDVKM. With V trimmed by 6 bases and J by 3 bases, 6 bases remained unmatched. CDR3 protein: CASSRSGQGYEQYV. Written as DNA, the CDR3 is TGTGCCAGCAGCCGCTCGGGACAGGGCTACGAGCAGTACGTC.

This chain links TRBV6-5 with TRBJ2-2, with 10 bases aligning to TRBD2. V trimming: 2 bases; J trimming: 7 bases; junction bases outside the gene matches: 7. Germline CDR1 is MNHEY and CDR2 is SVGAGI. There are 16 residues in the CDR3. The CDR3 protein is CASSYRAGGLGGELFF. The CDR3 DNA sequence: TGTGCCAGCAGTTACAGAGCGGGAGGGCTCGGCGGGGAGCTGTTTTTT.

The chain couples TRBV11-2 to TRBJ2-7; a possible D gene is TRBD2 (5 bases). CDR3 size: 16 residues. Germline V gene data show CDR1 as SGHAT and CDR2 as FQNNGV. V lost 4 bases and J lost 3, with 19 bases in between. The CDR3 loop reads CASSSGEGILGYEQYV. The CDR3 nucleotides read TGTGCCAGCAGCTCCGGAGAGGGCATCCTTGGCTACGAGCAGTACGTC.

The V gene is TRBV7-8, the J gene TRBJ1-1; D possibly corresponds to TRBD1 (6 bases). Looked up from germline, CDR1 is SGHVS and CDR2 is FQNEAQ. CDR3 length: 13 amino acids. Trimming shortened V by 5 bases and J by 11 bases, and 18 bases separated the two germline ends. The CDR3 loop is CASSTSRGQDAFF. In DNA form, the CDR3 reads TGTGCCAGCAGCACGTCGCGGGGGCAGGATGCTTTCTTT.

V gene TRBV9 combines with J gene TRBJ1-4, with 8 positions matching TRBD1. Losses at the gene ends were 4 bases for V and 7 bases for J; bases not matched to a gene: 9. The CDR3 totals 15 residues. From germline, CDR1 is SGDLS and CDR2 YYNGEE. The CDR3 sequence is CASSPRTGKSEKLFF. The CDR3 nucleotides are TGTGCCAGCAGCCCTAGGACAGGGAAGAGTGAAAAACTGTTTTTT.

The V gene is TRBV4-3, the J gene TRBJ2-1; tentative D call: TRBD2 (6 bases). The V gene's germline CDR1 is LGHNA and CDR2 YSLEER. This CDR3 region has 14 residues. V was trimmed by 1 base and J by 5 bases, leaving 9 bases between them. The CDR3 DNA reads TGCGCCAGCAGCCAAGGTATAGCGGACAATGAGCAGTTCTTC. This codes for CASSQGIADNEQFF.

The chain employs TRBV6-1 and TRBJ2-7; possibly TRBD2 for D (5 bases). V was pared by 3 bases and J by 3 bases, with 12 bases between. Germline CDR1 reads MNHNS; CDR2 reads SASEGT. The CDR3 is 14 amino acids. CDR3 amino acids: CASSDGRGYYEQYF. In DNA, the CDR3 is TGTGCCAGCAGTGATGGGCGCGGGTACTACGAGCAGTACTTC.

The chain links TRBV10-2 to TRBJ2-1, with TRBD1 matching 8 bases. Germline CDR1 is WSHSY and CDR2 is SAAADI. The CDR3 length is 14 residues. Trimming took 4 bases from V and 7 from J; bases not matched to a gene: 6. CDR3 sequence (DNA): TGCGCCAGCAGTGTGTGGACAGGGATTAATGAGCAGTTCTTC. Encoded protein: CASSVWTGINEQFF.

This chain links TRBV7-3 with TRBJ2-3, with D possibly being TRBD2 (5 bases). Germline V gene data show CDR1 as SGHTA and CDR2 as FQGTGA. This CDR3 has 16 residues. Between the trimmed V and J ends, which lost 1 base and 5 bases, there was a span of 16 bases. The CDR3 reads CASSLRRTSGLDTQYF. CDR3 bases: TGTGCCAGCAGCTTAAGGAGGACGTCGGGCCTAGATACGCAGTATTTT.

The genes are TRBV28 and TRBJ1-3; TRBD1 is a possible D gene (6 bases). From germline, CDR1 is MDHEN and CDR2 SYDVKM. This CDR3 comprises 14 residues. Trimming left V 5 bases short and J 3 bases short, with 11 bases between. The CDR3 here is CASSQGMIGNTIYF. In DNA, the CDR3 is TGTGCCAGCAGTCAGGGGATGATTGGAAACACCATATATTTT.

V gene TRBV2 combines with J gene TRBJ2-3; D uncertain. The CDR3 loop spans 14 amino acids. The germline gives CDR1 SNHLY, CDR2 FYNNEI. Trimming pared 3 bases from V and 0 bases from J, leaving 7 bases between. CDR3: CASSEVQSTDTQYF. DNA for the CDR3: TGTGCCAGCAGTGAGGTACAGAGCACAGATACGCAGTATTTT.

In the case of this clone: At one end, the junction sequence differs from germline, possibly due to a read error. This chain connects TRBV7-2 to TRBJ2-4; D is unresolved. This CDR3 comprises 11 residues. Germline-derived CDR1 and CDR2 are SGHTA and FQGNSA. This CDR3 reads CASSSNLMWVF. The CDR3 region has the DNA TGTGCCAGCAGCTCAAATCTAATGTGGGTCTTC. Full variable domain (outside the CDR3, taken from reference TRBV7-2 and TRBJ2-4): GAGVSQSPSNKVTEKGKDVELRCDPISGHTALYWYRQSLGQGLEFLIYFQGNSAPDKSGLPSDRFSAERTGGSVSTLTIQRTQQEDSAVYLCASSSNLMWVFGAGTRLSVL.

V and J are TRBV9 and TRBJ2-2; 9 bases line up with TRBD1. V shed 4 bases and J 4 bases; nucleotides not matched to a gene: 14. The germline V gene has CDR1 SGDLS and CDR2 YYNGEE. This CDR3 has 18 amino acids. CDR3 coding DNA: TGTGCCAGCAGCCCAAGTCCAAAGACAGGGGGATTCACCGGGGAGCTGTTTTTT. It encodes CASSPSPKTGGFTGELFF.

The J gene is TRBJ2-7, the V gene TRBV27, with D perhaps TRBD2 (5 bases). The CDR3 loop spans 14 amino acids. The germline V gene encodes CDR1 MNHEY and CDR2 SMNVEV (reference sequence). V was cut by 4 bases and J by 2 bases, with 12 bases left in between. The CDR3 is CASSSFEGPYEQYF. The CDR3 coding sequence is TGTGCCAGCAGTTCGTTCGAGGGCCCCTACGAGCAGTACTTC.